The rows below give T cell receptor beta chains drawn from one sample of a study of blood T cell repertoires in COVID-19. Generated by immunoSEQ multiplex PCR, the TCRdb table keeps only in-frame clones and is missing some. The table has about 120,000 clones, about four fifths seen once. The sequencing sample was made of peripheral blood. The receptors were gathered from a man aged 55 to 70 with active or convalescent COVID-19. The conserved cysteine and the conserved F or W are not part of the CDR3 here. D genes are given only for firm matches. The size entry is marked missing in some rows and otherwise reads once, few, many or a size class.

j_gene: TRBJ2-3; v_gene: TRBV24-1; abundance: NA; d_gene: TRBD2; CDR3aa: ATSDVSRVGGATDTQY
j_gene: TRBJ2-2; v_gene: TRBV28; abundance: once; d_gene: TRBD2; CDR3aa: ASSFKRLASTGELF
j_gene: TRBJ2-1; v_gene: TRBV28; abundance: NA; d_gene: TRBD2; CDR3aa: ASIYTGGHSYNEQF
j_gene: TRBJ2-2; v_gene: TRBV6-2/TRBV6-3; abundance: once; d_gene: NA; CDR3aa: ASSRKGGGGELF
j_gene: TRBJ1-1; v_gene: TRBV6-1; abundance: NA; d_gene: TRBD1; CDR3aa: ASSAGGVNTEAF
j_gene: TRBJ2-7; v_gene: TRBV6-2/TRBV6-3; abundance: NA; d_gene: NA; CDR3aa: ASSYRGTEQY
j_gene: TRBJ2-7; v_gene: TRBV4-3; abundance: few; d_gene: NA; CDR3aa: ASSQEVGVGYEQY
j_gene: TRBJ1-4; v_gene: TRBV10-3; abundance: NA; d_gene: NA; CDR3aa: AISESIRGEKLF
j_gene: TRBJ1-1; v_gene: TRBV20-1; abundance: once; d_gene: NA; CDR3aa: SASARVGAF
j_gene: TRBJ2-5; v_gene: TRBV2; abundance: NA; d_gene: NA; CDR3aa: ASSFTDQETQY
j_gene: TRBJ2-2; v_gene: TRBV6-5; abundance: NA; d_gene: TRBD1; CDR3aa: ASGQARTGELF
j_gene: TRBJ2-1; v_gene: TRBV6-2/TRBV6-3; abundance: NA; d_gene: TRBD2; CDR3aa: ASSTLAGGRYNEQF
j_gene: TRBJ2-2; v_gene: TRBV27; abundance: NA; d_gene: TRBD2; CDR3aa: ATSPGGSGELF
j_gene: TRBJ2-7; v_gene: TRBV2; abundance: NA; d_gene: TRBD1; CDR3aa: ASETGQGRRDEQY
j_gene: TRBJ2-3; v_gene: TRBV6-2/TRBV6-3; abundance: NA; d_gene: NA; CDR3aa: ASSSLAIPGTDTQY
j_gene: TRBJ2-1; v_gene: TRBV5-1; abundance: NA; d_gene: NA; CDR3aa: ASSQTSSYNEQF
j_gene: TRBJ1-2; v_gene: TRBV19; abundance: NA; d_gene: NA; CDR3aa: ASSSTGVYGYT
j_gene: TRBJ1-4; v_gene: TRBV24-1; abundance: few; d_gene: TRBD1; CDR3aa: ATSDDRANEKLF
j_gene: TRBJ2-5; v_gene: TRBV5-4; abundance: NA; d_gene: NA; CDR3aa: ASSPRTSFVKETQY
j_gene: TRBJ2-3; v_gene: TRBV11-2; abundance: NA; d_gene: TRBD2; CDR3aa: ASSSVAGGPTDTQY
j_gene: TRBJ2-7; v_gene: TRBV24-1; abundance: NA; d_gene: NA; CDR3aa: ATSYSGESSYEQY
j_gene: TRBJ2-1; v_gene: TRBV11-3; abundance: NA; d_gene: NA; CDR3aa: ASSLGLQAEQF
j_gene: TRBJ1-5; v_gene: TRBV9; abundance: NA; d_gene: NA; CDR3aa: ASSVGRGNQPQH
j_gene: TRBJ1-2; v_gene: TRBV28; abundance: NA; d_gene: TRBD1; CDR3aa: ASGQGNYGYT
j_gene: TRBJ2-4; v_gene: TRBV18; abundance: NA; d_gene: NA; CDR3aa: ASSPGPDSPLAKNIQY
j_gene: TRBJ2-5; v_gene: TRBV29-1; abundance: NA; d_gene: TRBD2; CDR3aa: SAEGGPGLAGLPLRETQY
j_gene: TRBJ2-7; v_gene: TRBV6-2/TRBV6-3; abundance: NA; d_gene: NA; CDR3aa: ASSWGLAAGQY
j_gene: TRBJ2-1; v_gene: TRBV24-1; abundance: NA; d_gene: TRBD1; CDR3aa: ATSEAGTGGGEQF
j_gene: TRBJ2-7; v_gene: TRBV4-2; abundance: NA; d_gene: TRBD2; CDR3aa: ASSPGTSGNNYEQY